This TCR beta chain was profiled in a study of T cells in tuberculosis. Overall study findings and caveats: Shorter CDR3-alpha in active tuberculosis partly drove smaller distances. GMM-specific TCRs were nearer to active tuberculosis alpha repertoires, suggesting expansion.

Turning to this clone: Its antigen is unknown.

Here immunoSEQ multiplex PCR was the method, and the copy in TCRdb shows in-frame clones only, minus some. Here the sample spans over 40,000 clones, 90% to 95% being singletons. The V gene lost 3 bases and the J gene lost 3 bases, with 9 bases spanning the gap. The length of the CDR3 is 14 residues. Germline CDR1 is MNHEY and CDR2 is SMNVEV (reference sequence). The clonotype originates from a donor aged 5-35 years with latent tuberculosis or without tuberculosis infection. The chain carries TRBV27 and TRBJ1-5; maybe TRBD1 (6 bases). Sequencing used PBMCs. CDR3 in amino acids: CASSLAGVNQPQHF. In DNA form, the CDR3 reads TGTGCCAGCAGTTTGGCAGGGGTCAATCAGCCCCAGCATTTT.